The 15 T cell receptor beta chains in this list originate from one sample, sequenced in a study of T-cell reconstitution after alpha-beta-depleted transplantation in children. Findings of the study overall: Expanded clones from the graft, numbering several hundred, reportedly supplied alpha-beta T cells about two months after transplant.

Unique molecular identifiers were used in preparing the TCRbeta library. MiXCR, applied by TCRdb to the PCR reads, yields one record per CDR3 protein. The sample yields approximately 32,000 distinct CDR3 sequences, approximately 7% seen once. Their antigens are not known. The specimen comprised peripheral blood, sampled 60 days after TCRalphabeta/CD19-depleted stem cell transplant. The receptors shown here come from a child less than two years old who had a stem cell transplant for acute myeloid leukemia, so the T cells may come from the graft donor.

This clonotype has a count of ten or more. The CDR3 spells CASSFGGVPYEQYF. For the CDR3, the DNA is TGCGCCAGCAGCTTCGGCGGTGTTCCCTACGAGCAGTACTTC. The V call is TRBV5-1, the J call TRBJ2-7; D is uncertain. Trimming removed 2 bases at V and 2 bases at J, with 11 bases between. This CDR3 comprises 14 residues. CDR1 and CDR2 from the germline V gene are SGHRS and YFSETQ.

This clonotype was observed many times. The rearrangement joins TRBV29-1 to TRBJ2-3; D gene unclear. V was trimmed by 1 base and J by 2 bases, leaving 10 bases between them. Looked up from germline, CDR1 is SQVTM and CDR2 is ANQGSEA. This CDR3 has 14 residues. CDR3 in DNA: TGCAGCGTTGAAGGACTGGATCCCACAGATACGCAGTATTTT. Its protein is CSVEGLDPTDTQYF.

Ten or more counts support this clonotype. This sequence joins TRBV29-1 and TRBJ2-3; D possibly corresponds to TRBD2 (6 bases). The CDR3 covers 14 residues. V was shortened by 0 bases and J by 6 bases, with 13 bases between the two germline ends. Germline loops: CDR1 SQVTM, CDR2 ANQGSEA. The CDR3: CSVEERGRMDTQYF. Written as DNA, the CDR3 is TGCAGCGTTGAAGAGCGGGGAAGAATGGATACGCAGTATTTT.

This clonotype was counted ten times or more. V usage is TRBV18 and J usage is TRBJ2-5; D assignment may be TRBD1 or TRBD2 (6 bases each). Trimming removed 0 bases from V and 5 bases from J, with 19 bases in between. Germline values: CDR1 KGHSH, CDR2 LQKENI. CDR3 size: 17 residues. The CDR3 protein is CASSPPGAGIGGETQYF. The CDR3 nucleotides are TGTGCCAGCTCACCACCGGGGGCTGGTATTGGAGGGGAGACCCAGTACTTC.

This clonotype was counted at least ten times. This chain uses TRBV29-1 with TRBJ2-1; 7 positions match TRBD1. This CDR3 is 17 amino acids long. J gave up 8 bases and V 1 base, and 17 bases lay outside the gene matches. Germline V gene lookup returns CDR1 SQVTM and CDR2 ANQGSEA. The CDR3 protein is CSVEGVRDRDPRYEQFF. CDR3 nucleotide sequence: TGCAGCGTTGAAGGAGTCCGAGACAGGGACCCTCGCTATGAGCAGTTCTTC.

By its share, this clonotype is medium-sized (0.01 to 0.1%). The rearrangement links TRBV6-5 to TRBJ2-5; 12 bases map to TRBD2. V lost 5 bases to trimming and J lost 4 bases; unmatched junction nucleotides: 14. Germline V gene sequence: CDR1 MNHEY, CDR2 SVGAGI. The CDR3 contains 18 residues. Here the CDR3 DNA reads TGTGCCAGCAGTCGACTATTCCCTCTAGCGGGAGGGCCAGAGACCCAGTACTTC. This codes for CASSRLFPLAGGPETQYF.

This clonotype was detected ten times or more. The chain links TRBV5-1 to TRBJ2-3; TRBD1 agrees at 7 bases. Losses at the gene ends were 3 bases for V and 3 bases for J; bases not matched to a gene: 10. Germline V gene data show CDR1 as SGHRS and CDR2 as YFSETQ. The CDR3 runs 16 residues. The CDR3 loop reads CASSSKLDRLTDTQYF. The CDR3 nucleotides read TGCGCCAGCAGCTCGAAATTGGACAGGTTAACAGATACGCAGTATTTT. The full variable domain, with the rest looked up from reference TRBV5-1 and TRBJ2-3, is KAGVTQTPRYLIKTRGQQVTLSCSPISGHRSVSWYQQTPGQGLQFLFEYFSETQRNKGNFPGRFSGRQFSNSRSEMNVSTLELGDSALYLCASSSKLDRLTDTQYFGPGTRLTVL.

This clonotype was seen many times. The chain is built from TRBV4-3 and TRBJ2-7; no clear D. This CDR3 is built from 14 residues. V was trimmed by 1 base and J by 5 bases, leaving 12 bases between them. Germline V gives CDR1 LGHNA, CDR2 YSLEER. The CDR3 sequence: CASSQGNPGDEQYF. DNA of the CDR3: TGCGCCAGCAGCCAAGGAAACCCGGGCGACGAGCAGTACTTC.

This clonotype was recorded at least ten times. J is TRBJ2-1 and V is TRBV24-1; tentatively, D is TRBD1 (6 bases). Trimming took 1 base from V and 4 from J, leaving 10 bases between them. Germline V gives CDR1 KGHDR, CDR2 SFDVKD. The CDR3 has 15 residues. The CDR3 protein is CATSDFGTPYNEQFF. CDR3 nucleotides: TGTGCCACCAGTGATTTCGGGACACCGTACAATGAGCAGTTCTTC.

This clonotype has at least ten counts. The rearrangement joins TRBV2 to TRBJ1-1; 7 bases are shared with TRBD1. The CDR3 is 13 amino acids. The V gene's germline CDR1 is SNHLY and CDR2 FYNNEI. Losses at the gene ends were 4 bases for V and 7 bases for J; bases not matched to a gene: 6. The CDR3 region is CASSVGQALEAFF. CDR3 nucleotides: TGTGCCAGCAGTGTTGGACAGGCCCTTGAAGCTTTCTTT. The full variable domain, with the rest looked up from reference TRBV2 and TRBJ1-1, is EPEVTQTPSHQVTQMGQEVILRCVPISNHLYFYWYRQILGQKVEFLVSFYNNEISEKSEIFDDQFSVERPDGSNFTLKIRSTKLEDSAMYFCASSVGQALEAFFGQGTRLTVV.

This clonotype was found many times. This chain connects TRBV9 to TRBJ2-7; no clear D. The germline CDR1 and CDR2 sequences are SGDLS and YYNGEE. This CDR3 has 13 residues. Trimming took 4 bases from V and 0 from J, leaving 8 bases between them. This CDR3 reads CASSLSPSYEQYF. In DNA, the CDR3 is TGTGCCAGCAGCTTATCCCCCTCCTACGAGCAGTACTTC.

There are many counts of this clonotype. V is TRBV29-1 and J is TRBJ2-1; D unresolved. The germline V gene has CDR1 SQVTM and CDR2 ANQGSEA. CDR3 length: 12 residues. Trimming stripped 2 bases from V and 3 bases from J, with 5 bases between. This chain's CDR3 is CSVEFIYNEQFF. The CDR3 DNA sequence: TGCAGCGTTGAATTTATCTACAATGAGCAGTTCTTC.

There are many counts of this clonotype. The chain has TRBV4-2 and TRBJ2-5; 12 bases line up with TRBD1. The CDR3 has 18 amino acids. CDR1 LGHNA and CDR2 YNFKEQ come from the germline V gene. V gave up 4 bases and J gave up 5 bases; unmatched junction bases: 14. The DNA for the CDR3 is TGTGCCAGCAGCCGCGGAAACACAGGGACAGGGGGCTGGGAGACCCAGTACTTC. This sequence encodes CASSRGNTGTGGWETQYF.

The chain joins TRBV10-1 to TRBJ2-3; 9 bases agree with TRBD2. J was trimmed by 2 bases and V by 11 bases; bases with no gene match: 11. Germline V CDR1 and CDR2: WNHNN, SYGVQD (reference sequence). The CDR3 contains 15 residues. CDR3 sequence reads: CAPEGPSGVTDTQYF. CDR3 sequence (DNA): TGCGCCCCCGAGGGCCCTAGCGGGGTCACAGATACGCAGTATTTT.

In this sample, this clonotype turned up many times. The genes are TRBV2 and TRBJ2-1; D is unresolved. There are 12 residues in the CDR3. Trimming cost V 5 bases and J 7 bases, with 9 bases left between them. CDR1 SNHLY and CDR2 FYNNEI come from the germline V gene. The CDR3 DNA sequence: TGTGCCAGCAGTAGCGATTGGAATGAGCAGTTCTTC. Translated: CASSSDWNEQFF.